This T cell receptor beta chain was recorded in a study of blood T cell repertoires in COVID-19. The table came from immunoSEQ multiplex PCR; TCRdb's copy has only in-frame clones and leaves some out. The table includes approximately 250,000 clones, approximately 84% detected once. Trimming removed 6 bases at V and 0 bases at J, with 10 bases between. The CDR3 is 14 amino acids. In germline, CDR1 is LGHDT, CDR2 YNNKEL (reference sequence). The chain recombines TRBV3-1 (or the pseudogene TRBV3-2) with TRBJ2-3; no reliable D call. The sequence came from a man aged 50 to 60 with acute or convalescent COVID-19. The material sequenced was peripheral blood. The CDR3, as DNA: TGTGCCAGCAGTAAACAGACCAGCACAGATACGCAGTATTTT. It encodes CASSKQTSTDTQYF.